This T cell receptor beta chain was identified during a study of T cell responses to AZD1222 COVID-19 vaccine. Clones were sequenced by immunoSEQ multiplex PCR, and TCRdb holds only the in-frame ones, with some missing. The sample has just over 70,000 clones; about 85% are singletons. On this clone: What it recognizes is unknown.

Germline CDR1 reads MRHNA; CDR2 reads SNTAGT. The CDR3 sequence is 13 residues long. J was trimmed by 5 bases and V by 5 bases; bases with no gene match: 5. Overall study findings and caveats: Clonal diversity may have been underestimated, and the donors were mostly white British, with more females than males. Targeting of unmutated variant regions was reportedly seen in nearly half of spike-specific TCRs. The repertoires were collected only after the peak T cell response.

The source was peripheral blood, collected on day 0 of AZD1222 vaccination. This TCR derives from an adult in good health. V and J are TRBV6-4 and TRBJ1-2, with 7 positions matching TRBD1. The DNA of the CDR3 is TGTGCCAGCAGTACAGAGACAGGGTATGGCTACACCTTC. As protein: CASSTETGYGYTF.